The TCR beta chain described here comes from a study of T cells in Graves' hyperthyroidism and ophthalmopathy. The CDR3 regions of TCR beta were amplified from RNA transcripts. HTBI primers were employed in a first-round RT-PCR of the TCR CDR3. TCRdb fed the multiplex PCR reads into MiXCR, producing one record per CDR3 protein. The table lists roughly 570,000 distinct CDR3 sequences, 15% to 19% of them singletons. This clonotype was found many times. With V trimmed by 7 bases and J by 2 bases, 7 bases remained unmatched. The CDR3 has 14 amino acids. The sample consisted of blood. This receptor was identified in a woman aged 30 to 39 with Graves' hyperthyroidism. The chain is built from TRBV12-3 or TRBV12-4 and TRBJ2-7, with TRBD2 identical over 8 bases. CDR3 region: CASTKAGAPYEQYF. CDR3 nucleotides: TGTGCCAGCACCAAAGCGGGAGCCCCCTACGAGCAGTACTTC.